The 31 T cell receptor beta chains below come from one sample, sequenced in a study of blood T cell repertoires in COVID-19. Profiled with immunoSEQ multiplex PCR; TCRdb holds only in-frame clones, not every one. The data show about 180,000 clones, 65% to 90% seen once. Material: peripheral blood. These receptors were collected from a man aged 50 to 60 with active or convalescent COVID-19.

This clone was detected once. CDR3 region: CASRITGSQETQYF. As DNA, the CDR3 is TGCGCCAGCAGGATTACAGGGTCCCAAGAGACCCAGTACTTC. The rearrangement joins TRBV5-1 to TRBJ2-5; maybe TRBD1 (6 bases). CDR1 and CDR2 (germline): SGHRS, YFSETQ. The CDR3 is 14 residues long. Trimming removed 5 bases at V and 1 base at J, with 12 bases between.

This sequence joins TRBV19 and TRBJ2-7; perhaps TRBD1 as D (5 bases). The CDR3 length is 15 residues. The V gene's germline CDR1 is LNHDA and CDR2 SQIVND (reference sequence). V lost 5 bases, J lost 0 bases, and 14 bases lay in between. CDR3 sequence: CASSYQGTHSYEQYF. The DNA of the CDR3 is TGTGCCAGTAGTTATCAGGGAACCCACTCCTACGAGCAGTACTTC.

The chain combines TRBV11-3 with TRBJ2-1; TRBD2 aligns across 7 bases. The trim removed 0 bases at V and 5 bases at J, leaving 1 base unmatched. The germline CDR1 and CDR2 sequences are SGHNT and YENEEA. The CDR3 spans 14 residues. The CDR3 reads CASSLESGDNEQFF. The CDR3 DNA follows: TGTGCCAGCAGCTTAGAGAGCGGGGACAATGAGCAGTTCTTC.

This chain connects TRBV15 to TRBJ2-5; 7 bases map to TRBD2. Germline CDR1 LNHNV, CDR2 YYDKDF (reference sequence). V lost 1 base, J lost 4 bases, and 6 bases stayed unmatched. The CDR3 sequence is 15 residues long. DNA of the CDR3: TGTGCCACCAGCAGAGTGATCGCTAGCGGAGAGACCCAGTACTTC. Its translation: CATSRVIASGETQYF.

The CDR3 DNA reads as TGTGCCAGCAGCCAAGCGGGACAGGGGACAGATACGCAGTATTTT. This gives the protein CASSQAGQGTDTQYF. The V call is TRBV3-1 (or the pseudogene TRBV3-2), the J call TRBJ2-3; 10 bases map to TRBD1. Losses at the gene ends were 1 base for V and 3 bases for J; bases not matched to a gene: 1. The CDR3 is 15 residues long. CDR1 and CDR2 (germline): LGHDT, YNNKEL (reference sequence).

CDR3 sequence: CASSLEGVHGYTF. DNA of the CDR3: TGTGCCAGCAGTTTAGAAGGGGTACATGGCTACACCTTC. The V gene is TRBV12-3 or TRBV12-4, the J gene TRBJ1-2, with D possibly matching TRBD1 (5 bases). This CDR3 region has 13 residues. V was cut by 1 base and J by 6 bases, with 9 bases left in between.

In its sample, this clone was seen once. The gene calls are TRBV4-2 and TRBJ1-2; 8 bases agree with TRBD1. Germline V lookup: CDR1 LGHNA, CDR2 YNFKEQ. This CDR3 is 15 amino acids long. The ends lost 0 bases at V and 4 bases at J; junction bases unmatched: 4. The CDR3 coding sequence is TGTGCCAGCAGCCAAGATATTGGGACAGGCTATGGCTACACCTTC. Its protein product is CASSQDIGTGYGYTF.

Note on this clone: Different DNA sequences within this sample yield the same CDR3. V gene TRBV5-1 combines with J gene TRBJ1-3, with no clear D. Germline CDR1 reads SGHRS; CDR2 reads YFSETQ. The V and J ends lost 5 bases and 0 bases respectively, with 6 bases between them. The CDR3 spans 13 residues. The CDR3 DNA reads TGCGCCAGCAGTCTAGACTCTGGAAACACCATATATTTT. This encodes CASSLDSGNTIYF.

The chain joins TRBV6-5 to TRBJ1-5; TRBD1 aligns across 8 bases. This CDR3 contains 15 residues. J gave up 5 bases and V 2 bases, and 5 bases lay outside the gene matches. Germline loops: CDR1 MNHEY, CDR2 SVGAGI. DNA of the CDR3: TGTGCCAGCAGTTACACACAGGACAGGGATCAGCCCCAGCATTTT. Amino acids: CASSYTQDRDQPQHF.

The CDR3 region is CASSPLQGTGNTIYF. CDR3 DNA: TGTGCCAGCTCACCTCTTCAGGGTACTGGAAACACCATATATTTT. The rearrangement uses TRBV18 and TRBJ1-3; D possibly corresponds to TRBD1 (5 bases). Germline CDR1 KGHSH, CDR2 LQKENI. V was cut by 3 bases and J by 2 bases, with 11 bases left in between. The CDR3 is 15 residues long.

The rearrangement links TRBV4-3 to TRBJ2-3; possibly TRBD2 for D (7 bases). Germline CDR1 and CDR2: LGHNA and YSLEER. The V gene lost 6 bases and the J gene lost 2 bases, with 15 bases spanning the gap. The CDR3 contains 15 residues. The CDR3 loop is CASRKGGITTDTQYF. The DNA of the CDR3 is TGCGCCAGCAGGAAGGGGGGGATAACCACAGATACGCAGTATTTT.

The chain couples TRBV6-5 to TRBJ1-1, with 9 positions matching TRBD1. V dropped 5 bases and J dropped 6; count of bases not matched to a gene: 7. CDR1 is MNHEY, CDR2 SVGAGI, per germline. CDR3 size: 14 residues. CDR3 in DNA: TGTGCCAGCAGTAGCCCCGGGACAGGGCCTGAAGCTTTCTTT. Translation: CASSSPGTGPEAFF.

The chain employs TRBV5-1 and TRBJ1-2, with a tentative D call TRBD1 (5 bases). Between the trimmed V and J ends, which lost 1 base and 6 bases, there was a span of 10 bases. CDR3 length: 13 residues. Germline loops: CDR1 SGHRS, CDR2 YFSETQ. The chain's CDR3 is CASSLTWGDGYTF. The CDR3 DNA reads TGCGCCAGCAGCTTGACCTGGGGGGATGGCTACACCTTC.

The V and J genes are TRBV27 and TRBJ2-7; 9 positions match TRBD1. Germline lookup yields CDR1 MNHEY and CDR2 SMNVEV (reference sequence). The V and J ends lost 6 bases and 3 bases, in that order; junction bases with no gene match: 3. This CDR3 comprises 13 residues. CDR3 in DNA: TGTGCCAGCAGAACGGGACAGGGCTACGAGCAGTACTTC. It translates to CASRTGQGYEQYF.

This chain joins TRBV5-4 and TRBJ2-5, with D perhaps matching TRBD2 (5 bases). V shed 0 bases and J shed 1 base, with 13 bases lying between them. This CDR3 is 16 amino acids long. Looked up from germline, CDR1 is SGHNT and CDR2 is YYREEE (reference sequence). The CDR3: CASSLGSSLPQETQYF. In DNA form, the CDR3 reads TGTGCCAGCAGCTTGGGATCTAGCCTCCCCCAAGAGACCCAGTACTTC.

The V gene is TRBV6-1, the J gene TRBJ2-7; 7 nucleotides match TRBD2. V lost 0 bases and J lost 3; bases outside the gene matches: 5. Germline V gene sequence: CDR1 MNHNS, CDR2 SASEGT. The CDR3 runs 15 residues. This chain's CDR3 is CASSEAGGRDYEQYF. In nucleotides, the CDR3 is TGTGCCAGCAGTGAAGCGGGGGGGAGGGACTACGAGCAGTACTTC.

In this sample, this clone turned up a few times. The chain uses TRBV18 and TRBJ1-1; possibly TRBD1 for D (6 bases). The CDR3 loop spans 14 amino acids. Germline CDR1 reads KGHSH; CDR2 reads LQKENI. V dropped 6 bases and J dropped 4 bases, with 15 bases sitting between them. CDR3 loop: CASSTKQGLTEAFF. The CDR3 DNA reads as TGTGCCAGCTCGACAAAACAGGGTCTCACTGAAGCTTTCTTT.

V and J are TRBV28 and TRBJ2-1; D is perhaps TRBD1 (5 bases). CDR3 length: 17 residues. Trimming stripped 4 bases from V and 1 base from J, with 17 bases between. Per germline, CDR1 MDHEN and CDR2 SYDVKM. CDR3 bases: TGTGCCAGCAGTTACTCCAGGGTTTACGGGTCCTACAATGAGCAGTTCTTC. This translates into CASSYSRVYGSYNEQFF.

This chain connects TRBV27 to TRBJ2-2, with a possible D match to TRBD2 (5 bases). The V gene lost 6 bases and the J gene lost 7 bases, with 18 bases spanning the gap. From germline, CDR1 is MNHEY and CDR2 SMNVEV (reference sequence). The CDR3 spans 15 residues. CDR3 DNA: TGTGCCAGCAGAAACCCTCTTCGGGGAATCGGGGAGCTGTTTTTT. Encoded protein: CASRNPLRGIGELFF.

A remark on this clone: The same CDR3 is also encoded by other DNA sequences in this sample. The rearrangement links TRBV28 to TRBJ1-2; D is perhaps TRBD1 (5 bases). The V gene's germline CDR1 is MDHEN and CDR2 SYDVKM. The CDR3 consists of 13 residues. Trimming cost V 6 bases and J 5 bases, with 13 bases left between them. This CDR3 is CASSLGQGYGYTF. CDR3 nucleotide sequence: TGTGCCAGCAGCCTGGGTCAGGGTTATGGCTACACCTTC.

The V and J genes are TRBV11-2 and TRBJ2-3; the match to TRBD2 covers 7 bases. With 0 bases clipped from V and 11 bases from J, the junction kept 8 bases outside the gene matches. This CDR3 is 14 amino acids long. Germline CDR1 is SGHAT and CDR2 is FQNNGV. The CDR3 DNA follows: TGTGCCAGCAGCTTAGATTACTCACCGGGGGGGCAGTATTTT. Residues: CASSLDYSPGGQYF.

This chain joins TRBV14 and TRBJ2-5; no reliable D call. The CDR3 length is 15 residues. The V gene's germline CDR1 is SGHDN and CDR2 FVKESK. Deletions cut 4 bases from V and 4 bases from J, with 16 bases between. CDR3: CASSPLSRGSETQYF. For the CDR3, the DNA is TGTGCCAGCAGCCCACTTAGCAGAGGTTCAGAGACCCAGTACTTC.

This chain uses TRBV7-7 with TRBJ2-5, with D maybe TRBD1 (5 bases). CDR1 SSHAT and CDR2 FNYEAQ come from the germline V gene (reference sequence). The CDR3 is made up of 15 amino acids. Trimming stripped 0 bases from V and 5 bases from J, with 13 bases between. CDR3 region: CASSLASGPRETQYF. CDR3 nucleotides: TGTGCCAGCAGCTTAGCGTCAGGGCCCAGGGAGACCCAGTACTTC.

The gene calls are TRBV29-1 and TRBJ1-3, with D perhaps matching TRBD1 (6 bases). The CDR3 spans 11 residues. V lost 6 bases and J lost 9, with 12 bases in between. The germline V gene encodes CDR1 SQVTM and CDR2 ANQGSEA. This chain's CDR3 is CSVKTGPTIYF. CDR3 in DNA: TGCAGCGTGAAGACAGGACCCACCATATATTTT. The variable domain in full, with the rest retrieved from reference TRBV29-1 and TRBJ1-3, is SAVISQKPSRDICQRGTSLTIQCQVDSQVTMMFWYRQQPGQSLTLIATANQGSEATYESGFVIDKFPISRPNLTFSTLTVSNMSPEDSSIYLCSVKTGPTIYFGEGSWLTVV.

Worth noting for this clone: The identical CDR3 is also encoded by other nucleotide sequences in the sample. The chain combines TRBV18 with TRBJ2-3, with D uncertain. Trimming shortened V by 2 bases and J by 1 base, and 7 bases separated the two germline ends. In germline, CDR1 is KGHSH, CDR2 LQKENI. CDR3 length: 14 amino acids. Written as DNA, the CDR3 is TGTGCCAGCTCACCAGGTCTAGGCACAGATACGCAGTATTTT. Translating gives CASSPGLGTDTQYF.

The genes are TRBV9 and TRBJ2-5; D is possibly TRBD1 (6 bases). The germline gives CDR1 SGDLS, CDR2 YYNGEE. Trimming removed 1 base from V and 5 bases from J, with 12 bases in between. The CDR3 runs 14 residues. The chain's CDR3 is CASSVSTGFETQYF. The CDR3 DNA reads as TGTGCCAGCAGCGTAAGTACAGGGTTCGAGACCCAGTACTTC.

This chain uses TRBV6-6 with TRBJ1-3; D is uncertain. The V gene lost 4 bases and the J gene lost 4 bases, with 5 bases spanning the gap. Per germline, CDR1 MNHNY and CDR2 SVGAGI (reference sequence). This CDR3 spans 12 amino acids. CDR3 protein: CASSLTGNTIYF. In DNA, the CDR3 is TGTGCCAGCAGTTTGACAGGAAACACCATATATTTT.

The chain carries TRBV11-3 and TRBJ2-1, with TRBD2 identical over 7 bases. J gave up 0 bases and V 2 bases, and 4 bases lay outside the gene matches. Per germline, CDR1 SGHNT and CDR2 YENEEA. The CDR3 contains 16 residues. This chain's CDR3 is CASSLTGGSSYNEQFF. CDR3 sequence (DNA): TGTGCCAGCAGCTTAACGGGGGGTAGCTCCTACAATGAGCAGTTCTTC.

A few counts support this clone. J is TRBJ2-1 and V is TRBV3-1 (or the pseudogene TRBV3-2); a possible D gene is TRBD2 (6 bases). Germline values: CDR1 LGHDT, CDR2 YNNKEL (reference sequence). The length of the CDR3 is 16 residues. V lost 4 bases to trimming and J lost 7 bases, with 20 bases between them. CDR3 protein: CASSPTGYRLGNEQFF. In DNA, the CDR3 is TGTGCCAGCAGCCCAACCGGCTATAGACTAGGGAATGAGCAGTTCTTC.

The chain combines TRBV5-1 with TRBJ1-1; the D gene is possibly TRBD1 (6 bases). The germline V and J ends were trimmed by 0 bases and 7 bases, with 16 bases remaining between them. Germline V lookup: CDR1 SGHRS, CDR2 YFSETQ. This CDR3 has 15 residues. The CDR3 coding sequence is TGCGCCAGCAGCTTGGTTGGTGGGACACAAAGTGAAGCTTTCTTT. Protein sequence: CASSLVGGTQSEAFF.

This chain links TRBV27 with TRBJ2-1; TRBD1 matches at 7 bases. The CDR3 spans 18 residues. Germline V CDR1 and CDR2: MNHEY, SMNVEV (reference sequence). Losses at the gene ends were 0 bases for V and 2 bases for J; bases not matched to a gene: 10. The DNA for the CDR3 is TGTGCCAGCAGTTTATCAGACAGGGAATTTGGTGCCTACAATGAGCAGTTCTTC. Translated: CASSLSDREFGAYNEQFF.